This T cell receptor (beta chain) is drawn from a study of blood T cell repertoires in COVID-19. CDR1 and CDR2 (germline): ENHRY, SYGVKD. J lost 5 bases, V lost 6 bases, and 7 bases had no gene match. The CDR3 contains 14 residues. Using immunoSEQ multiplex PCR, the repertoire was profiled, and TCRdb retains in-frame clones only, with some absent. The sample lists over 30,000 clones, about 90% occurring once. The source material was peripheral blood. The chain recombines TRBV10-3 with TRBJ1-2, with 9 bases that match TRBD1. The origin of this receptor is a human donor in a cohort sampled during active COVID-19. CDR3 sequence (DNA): TGTGCCATCAGCGGACAGGGGCTTTGGTATGGCTACACCTTC. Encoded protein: CAISGQGLWYGYTF.